One and the same sample provided the 9 T cell receptor beta chains below, sequenced in a study of shared clonotypes between healthy human individuals. Some clones are missing from TCRdb's copy, which holds only in-frame ones; the method was immunoSEQ multiplex PCR. The data show approximately 2.1 million clones, 85% to 95% seen once. Sequencing was performed on naive CD4+ T cells from PBMCs. This sample's subset: CD45RA+ positively selected. These TCRs come from a man younger than 35 in good health. Some clones in this sample may be carry-over from other donors' samples.

This clone was recorded only once. The chain couples TRBV5-1 to TRBJ2-3, with TRBD2 matching 12 bases. CDR1 and CDR2 from the germline V gene are SGHRS and YFSETQ. V lost 1 base to trimming and J lost 4 bases; unmatched junction nucleotides: 7. The CDR3 covers 17 residues. CDR3 coding DNA: TGCGCCAGCAGCTTGAGGCCGGCTAGCGGGAGGGCAGATACGCAGTATTTT. As protein: CASSLRPASGRADTQYF.

The chain has TRBV7-3 and TRBJ2-2, with D unclear. Trimming took off 4 bases at V and 7 bases at J, with 10 bases between the two ends. This CDR3 region has 13 residues. Per the germline V gene, CDR1 is SGHTA and CDR2 is FQGTGA. CDR3 in amino acids: CASSSNLIGELFF. As DNA, the CDR3 is TGTGCCAGCAGCTCCAATCTAATCGGGGAGCTGTTTTTT.

The chain uses TRBV2 and TRBJ2-4; a weak D match, TRBD1 (6 bases). V lost 0 bases to trimming and J lost 7 bases, with 16 bases between them. Germline lookup yields CDR1 SNHLY and CDR2 FYNNEI. CDR3 length: 16 amino acids. DNA for the CDR3: TGTGCCAGCAGTGAAGCGCTTCAGGGGTTGCTTAACATTCAGTACTTC. Amino acids: CASSEALQGLLNIQYF.

This chain connects TRBV7-9 to TRBJ2-1, with 13 bases that match TRBD2. The CDR3 has 18 amino acids. Germline V CDR1 and CDR2: SEHNR, FQNEAQ (reference sequence). V gave up 5 bases and J gave up 7 bases; unmatched junction bases: 14. CDR3 amino acids: CASSQGLAGWTYGNEQFF. CDR3 nucleotide sequence: TGTGCCAGCAGCCAGGGACTAGCGGGATGGACGTACGGGAATGAGCAGTTCTTC.

This rearrangement joins TRBV14 to TRBJ2-1; D remains ambiguous. Trimming left V 0 bases short and J 8 bases short, with 8 bases between. Germline V CDR1 and CDR2: SGHDN, FVKESK. This CDR3 is 13 amino acids long. CDR3 amino acids: CASSQDLPYEQFF. The CDR3 coding sequence is TGTGCCAGCAGCCAAGATCTTCCTTATGAGCAGTTCTTC.

V and J are TRBV4-2 and TRBJ1-1, with 7 bases that match TRBD1. Trimming took 1 base from V and 6 from J; bases not matched to a gene: 5. CDR3 length equals 14 residues. Germline loops: CDR1 LGHNA, CDR2 YNFKEQ. CDR3 region: CASSQVLGGAEAFF. In DNA, the CDR3 is TGTGCCAGCAGCCAAGTACTAGGGGGCGCTGAAGCTTTCTTT.

As to this clone: The identical CDR3 is also encoded by other nucleotide sequences in the sample. For the CDR3, the DNA is TGCGCCAGCAGTTTGACAGGGGTTAATCAGCCCCAGCATTTT. Its translation is CASSLTGVNQPQHF. V usage is TRBV5-1 and J usage is TRBJ1-5; 8 bases agree with TRBD1. Per the germline V gene, CDR1 is SGHRS and CDR2 is YFSETQ. The CDR3 has 14 residues. Trimming at V came to 5 bases and at J to 4 bases, leaving 5 bases not matched to a gene.

V and J are TRBV6-6 and TRBJ2-1, with TRBD2 as a possible D gene (5 bases). Per germline, CDR1 MNHNY and CDR2 SVGAGI (reference sequence). The CDR3 contains 13 residues. With 7 bases removed from V and 7 bases from J, the gap between germline ends came to 14 bases. The CDR3 spells CASMGANKNEQFF. Written as DNA, the CDR3 is TGTGCCAGCATGGGAGCAAATAAAAATGAGCAGTTCTTC.

The sample holds one count of this clone. The CDR3 loop reads CAISAVDRVRTDTQYF. The CDR3 DNA sequence: TGTGCCATCAGTGCGGTCGACAGGGTAAGAACAGATACGCAGTATTTT. The J gene is TRBJ2-3, the V gene TRBV10-3, with 7 bases matching TRBD1. Per germline, CDR1 ENHRY and CDR2 SYGVKD. CDR3 size: 16 residues. Unmatched junction bases numbered 10, after V lost 4 bases and J lost 3 bases.